A single sample gave rise to the 22 T cell receptor beta chains below, sequenced in a study of neurological immune-mediated disorders. Time point noted: longitudinal time-point 2. TCRdb reprocessed the 5' RACE reads with MiXCR, giving one entry per CDR3 protein. This table holds some 50,000 distinct CDR3 sequences, around 12% found once. The sample comprised PBMCs. The source of these receptors is a male donor with HTLV-1-associated myelopathy (HAM/TSP).

This clonotype was detected many times. The chain has TRBV3-2 and TRBJ1-2; whether TRBD1, the table's D call, matches the DNA was not checked. TRBV3-2 has pseudogene status. The CDR3 spans 14 residues. The CDR3 DNA follows: TGTGCCAGCAGCCAGAGGACATCTAACTATGGCTACACCTTC. As protein: CASSQRTSNYGYTF.

This clonotype qualifies as medium-sized. Here the CDR3 DNA reads TGCAGTGCTAGAGGGACTAGCGGGGGGGATCGGGAGCAGTACTTC. Amino acid sequence: CSARGTSGGDREQYF. The rearrangement links TRBV20-1 to TRBJ2-7, with 15 bases lining up with TRBD2. This CDR3 is 15 amino acids long. The J segment lost 7 bases and the V segment lost 1 base, leaving 5 bases of the junction unmatched. The V gene's germline CDR1 is DFQATT and CDR2 SNEGSKA (reference sequence).

Ten or more counts support this clonotype. The V gene is TRBV11-3, the J gene TRBJ2-7; D remains ambiguous. The CDR3 length is 12 residues. V was shortened by 4 bases and J by 1 base, with 5 bases between the two germline ends. Germline assignment: CDR1 SGHNT and CDR2 YENEEA. The CDR3, as DNA: TGTGCCAGCAGCTGGCGGTCCTACGAGCAGTACTTC. Translated, it gives CASSWRSYEQYF.

At least ten counts were recorded for this clonotype. The V gene is TRBV6-2 or TRBV6-3, the J gene TRBJ1-2; no clear D. V was trimmed by 7 bases and J by 8 bases, leaving 11 bases between them. CDR1 and CDR2 from the germline V gene are MNHEY and SVGEGT. The CDR3 is made up of 11 amino acids. This CDR3 is CASTEGYGYTF. The CDR3, as DNA: TGTGCCAGCACTGAAGGGTACGGCTACACCTTC.

This clonotype has ten or more counts. The J gene is TRBJ1-2, the V gene TRBV27; D remains unclear. The CDR3 contains 13 residues. Trimming removed 8 bases at V and 13 bases at J, with 23 bases between. Germline V gene lookup returns CDR1 MNHEY and CDR2 SMNVEV (reference sequence). The CDR3 spells CASGLRNPQRVTF. In DNA, the CDR3 is TGTGCCAGCGGCCTACGTAACCCACAGCGGGTCACCTTC.

This clonotype was counted at least ten times. The V gene is TRBV6-2 or TRBV6-3, the J gene TRBJ1-5, with 12 positions matching TRBD1. The germline V gene has CDR1 MNHEY and CDR2 SVGEGT. Germline trimming cut 6 bases from V and 0 bases from J; bases unmatched to any gene: 9. The CDR3 has 18 amino acids. CDR3 in amino acids: CASSPGTGGRYSNQPQHF. In nucleotides, the CDR3 is TGTGCCAGCAGCCCCGGGACAGGGGGCCGGTATAGCAATCAGCCCCAGCATTTT.

This clonotype was observed at least ten times. The chain is built from TRBV7-8 and TRBJ1-5; D may be TRBD1 (5 bases). Trimming removed 4 bases at V and 5 bases at J, with 9 bases between. The CDR3 is made up of 13 amino acids. The germline CDR1 and CDR2 sequences are SGHVS and FQNEAQ. The CDR3 nucleotides are TGTGCCAGCAGCTCATGGGACGATCAGCCCCAGCATTTT. Residues: CASSSWDDQPQHF.

At least ten counts were recorded for this clonotype. This chain joins TRBV20-1 and TRBJ2-7; 8 positions match TRBD2. CDR3 length: 15 amino acids. Germline V gives CDR1 DFQATT, CDR2 SNEGSKA (reference sequence). V was pared by 1 base and J by 0 bases, with 5 bases of the junction left unmatched. In DNA, the CDR3 is TGCAGTGCTAGAGTGGACGGGGGGGCCTCCTACGAGCAGTACTTC. Amino acid sequence: CSARVDGGASYEQYF.

This clonotype appeared many times. The V and J genes are TRBV7-2 and TRBJ2-3; 11 nucleotides line up with TRBD2. The CDR3 extends over 15 amino acids. Germline V gene sequence: CDR1 SGHTA, CDR2 FQGNSA. The J segment lost 3 bases and the V segment lost 3 bases, leaving 2 bases of the junction unmatched. The CDR3 DNA follows: TGTGCCAGCAGCTTTAGCGGGGGGGTAACAGATACGCAGTATTTT. Translating gives CASSFSGGVTDTQYF. Based on the CDR3 plus reference TRBV7-2 and TRBJ2-3, the full variable domain is GAGVSQSPSNKVTEKGKDVELRCDPISGHTALYWYRQSLGQGLEFLIYFQGNSAPDKSGLPSDRFSAERTGGSVSTLTIQRTQQEDSAVYLCASSFSGGVTDTQYFGPGTRLTVL.

This clonotype was seen ten or more times. The rearrangement joins TRBV12-3 or TRBV12-4 to TRBJ2-5; D call uncertain. The CDR3 consists of 15 residues. The V end lost 5 bases, the J end lost 0 bases, and 13 bases lay between the germline ends. CDR3 nucleotide sequence: TGTGCCAGCAGTCTCCAGCCGGTCCACCAAGAGACCCAGTACTTC. Its protein product is CASSLQPVHQETQYF.

This clonotype showed up many times. V and J are TRBV27 and TRBJ1-2; tentative D call: TRBD1 (5 bases). The CDR3 is made up of 15 amino acids. V was trimmed by 6 bases and J by 2 bases, leaving 16 bases between them. Germline CDR1 is MNHEY and CDR2 is SMNVEV (reference sequence). CDR3 nucleotide sequence: TGTGCCAGCAGACCTCCGGGACCAGAAAACTATGGCTACACCTTC. Residues: CASRPPGPENYGYTF.

This clonotype was picked up many times. This sequence joins TRBV3-1 and TRBJ2-3; 13 nucleotides match TRBD2. The CDR3 length is 18 residues. The J segment lost 0 bases and the V segment lost 1 base, leaving 4 bases of the junction unmatched. Germline CDR1 reads LGHDT; CDR2 reads YNNKEL (reference sequence). In DNA form, the CDR3 reads TGTGCCAGCAGCCAAGCCGGGACTAGCGGGGATAGCACAGATACGCAGTATTTT. Its translation: CASSQAGTSGDSTDTQYF.

This clonotype was counted ten times or more. The chain is built from TRBV15 and TRBJ2-3; tentative D call: TRBD1 (5 bases). Germline V gene sequence: CDR1 LNHNV, CDR2 YYDKDF (reference sequence). Trimming removed 6 bases from V and 2 bases from J, with 15 bases in between. This CDR3 has 15 amino acids. CDR3 DNA: TGTGCCACCAGGGATGACAGACGGAACACAGATACGCAGTATTTT. It yields the protein CATRDDRRNTDTQYF.

The chain employs TRBV5-1 and TRBJ1-2; D unclear. The germline V and J ends were trimmed by 0 bases and 10 bases, with 16 bases remaining between them. The CDR3 is 14 amino acids. CDR1 and CDR2 from the germline V gene are SGHRS and YFSETQ. The CDR3 DNA is TGCGCCAGCAGCTTGGAGATTGGTGGGGTTGTCTACACCTTC. Translating gives CASSLEIGGVVYTF. Combining the CDR3 with reference TRBV5-1 and TRBJ1-2 gives the whole variable domain KAGVTQTPRYLIKTRGQQVTLSCSPISGHRSVSWYQQTPGQGLQFLFEYFSETQRNKGNFPGRFSGRQFSNSRSEMNVSTLELGDSALYLCASSLEIGGVVYTFGSGTRLTVV.

This clonotype was recorded at least ten times. The gene calls are TRBV3-1 and TRBJ2-1; TRBD1 matches 11 bases. In germline, CDR1 is LGHDT, CDR2 YNNKEL (reference sequence). J lost 9 bases, V lost 3 bases, and 13 bases had no gene match. This CDR3 comprises 17 residues. The CDR3 protein is CASSHGMGDRGVFEQFF. The CDR3 DNA reads TGTGCCAGCAGCCACGGGATGGGGGACAGGGGGGTATTTGAGCAGTTCTTC.

Ten or more counts support this clonotype. The genes are TRBV20-1 and TRBJ1-5; D might be TRBD1 (5 bases). This CDR3 contains 14 residues. The V end was cut by 3 bases, the J end by 11 bases, with 20 bases between. The germline V gene has CDR1 DFQATT and CDR2 SNEGSKA (reference sequence). For the CDR3, the DNA is TGCAGTGCTAGCTTGGGGCCCGGGCAATCAGCCCAGCATTTT. It yields the protein CSASLGPGQSAQHF.

This clonotype was detected ten times or more. V gene TRBV29-1 combines with J gene TRBJ1-1; D remains unclear. The CDR3 runs to 16 residues. From germline, CDR1 is SQVTM and CDR2 ANQGSEA. V was cut by 5 bases and J by 3 bases, with 22 bases left in between. CDR3 coding DNA: TGCAGCGTTTCCCTTTGGCGGGGATCCGGGGACACTGAAGCTTTCTTT. Protein product: CSVSLWRGSGDTEAFF.

This clonotype has at least ten counts. The CDR3 is CASSLDRAGELFF. For the CDR3, the DNA is TGTGCCAGCAGCTTAGATCGTGCGGGGGAGCTGTTTTTT. This chain connects TRBV7-2 to TRBJ2-2; no firm D call. The CDR3 extends over 13 amino acids. The V gene lost 1 base and the J gene lost 8 bases, with 8 bases spanning the gap. Germline CDR1 is SGHTA and CDR2 is FQGNSA.

Ten or more counts support this clonotype. This CDR3 is CAISDHRATPLHF. The CDR3 DNA is TGTGCCATCAGTGATCACAGGGCAACACCCCTCCACTTT. The rearrangement joins TRBV10-3 to TRBJ1-6; D is perhaps TRBD1 (6 bases). The V gene's germline CDR1 is ENHRY and CDR2 SYGVKD. The length of the CDR3 is 13 residues. Trimming took off 3 bases at V and 11 bases at J, with 11 bases between the two ends.

Points on this clonotype: One end of the junction varies from germline; a read error may be responsible. This chain joins TRBV28 and TRBJ2-3; D is perhaps TRBD2 (6 bases). The CDR3 has 15 amino acids. CDR1 is MDHEN and CDR2 is SYDVKM in the germline V gene. The CDR3 is CASYWWRGFTDAQYF. The CDR3 DNA is TGTGCCAGCTACTGGTGGCGGGGATTCACAGATGCGCAGTATTTT.

This clonotype was detected many times. This chain joins TRBV5-1 and TRBJ2-3, with a tentative D call TRBD1 (6 bases). Germline V gene sequence: CDR1 SGHRS, CDR2 YFSETQ. Trimming took 7 bases from V and 2 from J, leaving 17 bases between them. There are 15 residues in the CDR3. CDR3: CASQLGGHLTDTQYF. CDR3 bases: TGCGCCAGCCAACTAGGGGGACACCTCACAGATACGCAGTATTTT. Combining the CDR3 with reference TRBV5-1 and TRBJ2-3 gives the whole variable domain KAGVTQTPRYLIKTRGQQVTLSCSPISGHRSVSWYQQTPGQGLQFLFEYFSETQRNKGNFPGRFSGRQFSNSRSEMNVSTLELGDSALYLCASQLGGHLTDTQYFGPGTRLTVL.

The chain employs TRBV7-2 and TRBJ2-2, with D maybe TRBD1 (5 bases). Germline V gives CDR1 SGHTA, CDR2 FQGNSA. The CDR3 has 15 residues. The V end lost 5 bases, the J end lost 4 bases, and 14 bases lay between the germline ends. The CDR3 is CASSLAGAGTGELFF. For the CDR3, the DNA is TGTGCCAGCAGCCTCGCTGGGGCCGGCACCGGGGAGCTGTTTTTT.